The T cell receptor (beta chain) under discussion was sequenced for a study of cytomegalovirus exposure and HLA in healthy donors. This clone has a handful of counts. CDR1 and CDR2 (germline): SGHKS, YYEKEE (reference sequence). V was clipped by 0 bases and J by 7 bases, with 17 bases between them. This CDR3 comprises 15 residues. A multiplex PCR was run with 60 Vbeta primers and 13 Jbeta primers. The table came from immunoSEQ multiplex PCR; TCRdb's copy has only in-frame clones and leaves some out. The data show under 150,000 clones, 80% to 85% seen once. Nominal health characterized the donors when sampled, though unrecorded immune exposures were likely.

V and J are TRBV5-5 and TRBJ2-7; tentatively, D is TRBD2 (5 bases). This TCR was recovered from a woman in her twenties or thirties in good health and CMV-seronegative. The sample consisted of PBMCs. This CDR3 is CASSLAPAGLLEQYF. For the CDR3, the DNA is TGTGCCAGCAGCTTGGCCCCTGCAGGACTCCTAGAGCAGTACTTC. The complete variable domain, with remaining parts taken from reference TRBV5-5 and TRBJ2-7, reads DAGVTQSPTHLIKTRGQQVTLRCSPISGHKSVSWYQQVLGQGPQFIFQYYEKEERGRGNFPDRFSARQFPNYSSELNVNALLLGDSALYLCASSLAPAGLLEQYFGPGTRLTVT.